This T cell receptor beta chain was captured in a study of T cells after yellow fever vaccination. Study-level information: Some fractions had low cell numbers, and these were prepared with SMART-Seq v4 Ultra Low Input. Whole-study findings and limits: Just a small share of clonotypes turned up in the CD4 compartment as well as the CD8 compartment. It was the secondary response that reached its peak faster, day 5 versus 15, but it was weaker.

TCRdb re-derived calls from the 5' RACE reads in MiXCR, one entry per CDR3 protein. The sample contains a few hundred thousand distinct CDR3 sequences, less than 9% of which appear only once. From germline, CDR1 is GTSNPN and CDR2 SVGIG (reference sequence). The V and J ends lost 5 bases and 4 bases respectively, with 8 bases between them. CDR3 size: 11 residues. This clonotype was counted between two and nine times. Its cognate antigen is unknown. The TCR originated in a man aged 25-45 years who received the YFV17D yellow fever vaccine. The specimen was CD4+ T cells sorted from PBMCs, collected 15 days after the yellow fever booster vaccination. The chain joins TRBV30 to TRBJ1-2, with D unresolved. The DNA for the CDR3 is TGTGCCTGGGGCACGGCCTATGGCTACACCTTC. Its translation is CAWGTAYGYTF. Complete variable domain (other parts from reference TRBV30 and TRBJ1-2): SQTIHQWPATLVQPVGSPLSLECTVEGTSNPNLYWYRQAAGRGLQLLFYSVGIGQISSEVPQNLSASRPQDRQFILSSKKLLLSDSGFYLCAWGTAYGYTFGSGTRLTVV.